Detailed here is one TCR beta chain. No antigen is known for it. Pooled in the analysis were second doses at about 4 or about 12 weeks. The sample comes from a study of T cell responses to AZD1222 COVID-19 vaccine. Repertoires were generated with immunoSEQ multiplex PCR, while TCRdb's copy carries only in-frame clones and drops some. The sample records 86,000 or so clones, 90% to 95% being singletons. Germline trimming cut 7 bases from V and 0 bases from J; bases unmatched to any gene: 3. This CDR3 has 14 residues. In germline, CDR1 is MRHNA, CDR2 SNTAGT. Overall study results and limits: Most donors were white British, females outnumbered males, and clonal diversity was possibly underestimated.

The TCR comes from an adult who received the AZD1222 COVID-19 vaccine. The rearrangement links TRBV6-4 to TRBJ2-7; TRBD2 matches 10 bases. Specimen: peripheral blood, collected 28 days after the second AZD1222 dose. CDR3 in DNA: TGTGCCAGCATAACTAGCGGGACCTCCTACGAGCAGTACTTC. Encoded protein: CASITSGTSYEQYF.